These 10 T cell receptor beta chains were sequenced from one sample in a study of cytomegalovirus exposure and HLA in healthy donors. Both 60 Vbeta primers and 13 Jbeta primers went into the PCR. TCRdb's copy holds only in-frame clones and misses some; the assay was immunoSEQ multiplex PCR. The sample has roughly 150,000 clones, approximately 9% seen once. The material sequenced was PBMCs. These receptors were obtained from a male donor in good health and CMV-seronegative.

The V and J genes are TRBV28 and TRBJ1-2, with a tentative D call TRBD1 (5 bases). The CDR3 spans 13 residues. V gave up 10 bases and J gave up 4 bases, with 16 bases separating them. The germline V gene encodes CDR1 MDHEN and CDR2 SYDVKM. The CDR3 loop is CANSRARSYGYTF. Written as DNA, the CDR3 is TGTGCCAACTCCAGGGCCCGTAGCTATGGCTACACCTTC.

CDR3 protein: CASSETGLADYEQYF. The CDR3 bases are TGTGCCAGCAGCGAAACGGGACTAGCGGATTACGAGCAGTACTTC. The gene calls are TRBV5-6 and TRBJ2-7, with 11 bases matching TRBD2. V shed 4 bases, J shed 4 bases, and the junction held 7 bases outside the gene matches. This CDR3 is 15 amino acids long. The germline V gene has CDR1 SGHDT and CDR2 YYEEEE. The full variable domain, completed using reference TRBV5-6 and TRBJ2-7, is DAGVTQSPTHLIKTRGQQVTLRCSPKSGHDTVSWYQQALGQGPQFIFQYYEEEERQRGNFPDRFSGHQFPNYSSELNVNALLLGDSALYLCASSETGLADYEQYFGPGTRLTVT.

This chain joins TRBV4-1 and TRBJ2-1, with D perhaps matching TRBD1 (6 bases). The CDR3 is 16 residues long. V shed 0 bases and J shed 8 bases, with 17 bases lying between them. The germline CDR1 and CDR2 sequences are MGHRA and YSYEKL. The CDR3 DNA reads TGCGCCAGCAGCCAAGATCTGAGGGGGACCGACCATGAGCAGTTCTTC. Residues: CASSQDLRGTDHEQFF.

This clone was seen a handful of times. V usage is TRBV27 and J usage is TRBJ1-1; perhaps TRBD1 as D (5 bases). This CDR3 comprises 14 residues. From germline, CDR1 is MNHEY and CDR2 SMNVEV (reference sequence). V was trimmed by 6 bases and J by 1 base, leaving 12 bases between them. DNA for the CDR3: TGTGCCAGCAGGGCCGGGGGGACGAACACTGAAGCTTTCTTT. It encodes CASRAGGTNTEAFF.

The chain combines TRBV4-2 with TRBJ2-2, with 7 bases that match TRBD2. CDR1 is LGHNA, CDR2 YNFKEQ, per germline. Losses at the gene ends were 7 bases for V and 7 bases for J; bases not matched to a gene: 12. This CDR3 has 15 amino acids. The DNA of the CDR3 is TGTGCCAGCAAGGGCCCGGGAGGTGATATCGGGGAGCTGTTTTTT. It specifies CASKGPGGDIGELFF.

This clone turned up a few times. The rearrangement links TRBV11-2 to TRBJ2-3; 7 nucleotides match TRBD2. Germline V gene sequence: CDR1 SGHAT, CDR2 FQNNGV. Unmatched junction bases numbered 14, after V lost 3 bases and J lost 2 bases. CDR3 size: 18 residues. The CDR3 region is CASSLGFSRGSLTDTQYF. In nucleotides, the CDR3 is TGTGCCAGCAGCTTGGGATTCTCGCGGGGGTCCCTCACAGATACGCAGTATTTT.

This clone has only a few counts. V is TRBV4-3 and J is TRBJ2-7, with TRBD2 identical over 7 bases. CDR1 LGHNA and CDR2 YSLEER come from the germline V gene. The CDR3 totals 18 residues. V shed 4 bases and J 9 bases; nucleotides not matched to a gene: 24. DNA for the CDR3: TGCGCCAGCAGCCGAATAGCCGGGAGGCAGCTGGGGCCTACGAGGCAGTACTTC. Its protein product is CASSRIAGRQLGPTRQYF.

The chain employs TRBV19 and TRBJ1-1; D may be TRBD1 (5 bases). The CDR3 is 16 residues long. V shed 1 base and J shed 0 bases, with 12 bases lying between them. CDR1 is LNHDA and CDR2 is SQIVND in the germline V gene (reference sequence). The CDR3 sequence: CASSIAGEGLNTEAFF. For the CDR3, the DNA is TGTGCCAGTAGTATAGCGGGGGAGGGCCTGAACACTGAAGCTTTCTTT.

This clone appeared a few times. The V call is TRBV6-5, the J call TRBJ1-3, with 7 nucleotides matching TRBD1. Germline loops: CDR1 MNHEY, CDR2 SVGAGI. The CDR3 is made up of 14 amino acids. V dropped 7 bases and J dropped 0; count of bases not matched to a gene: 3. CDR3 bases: TGTGCCAGCACCCCAGGGGGCTCTGGAAACACCATATATTTT. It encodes CASTPGGSGNTIYF.

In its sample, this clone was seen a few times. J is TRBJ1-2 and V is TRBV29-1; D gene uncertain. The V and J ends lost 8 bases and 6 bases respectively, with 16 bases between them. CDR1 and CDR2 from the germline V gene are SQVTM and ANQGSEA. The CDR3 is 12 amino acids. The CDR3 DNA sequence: TGCAGCTCCCAAGGGTGGACTGATGGCTACACCTTC. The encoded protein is CSSQGWTDGYTF.